Each of the 26 T cell receptor beta chains below was sequenced from the same sample in a study of T-cell memory formation after mild COVID-19. MiXCR was run by TCRdb on the 5' RACE reads, yielding one entry per CDR3 protein. The sample carries about 310,000 distinct CDR3 sequences, approximately 19% recorded once. Sequenced: PBMCs or a T cell subset sorted from them (not recorded which). The receptor set was obtained from a young man who had mild COVID-19 (a few samples of this study predate the infection). Cell type and time point are not known.

This clonotype is a singleton in its sample. The chain combines TRBV5-1 with TRBJ2-7; D is perhaps TRBD1 (6 bases). Germline assignment: CDR1 SGHRS and CDR2 YFSETQ. The CDR3 is 15 amino acids. V lost 0 bases and J 4 bases, leaving 14 bases between the germline ends. The CDR3 sequence: CASSLGTARGYEQYF. The CDR3 coding sequence is TGCGCCAGCAGCTTGGGGACAGCCCGAGGGTACGAGCAGTACTTC.

This clonotype occurred many times. The chain couples TRBV2 to TRBJ2-2; D not certain. This CDR3 is 10 amino acids long. CDR1 and CDR2 from the germline V gene are SNHLY and FYNNEI. V dropped 6 bases and J dropped 6 bases, with 2 bases sitting between them. CDR3 bases: TGTGCCAGCAGCTCCGGGGAGCTGTTTTTT. Translated: CASSSGELFF.

The V and J genes are TRBV4-3 and TRBJ1-1; D call uncertain. Trimming left V 0 bases short and J 2 bases short, with 13 bases between. Germline assignment: CDR1 LGHNA and CDR2 YSLEER. The CDR3 covers 16 residues. The CDR3 nucleotides are TGCGCCAGCAGCCAAGAGAATTTGCCCTCAAACACTGAAGCTTTCTTT. Its protein product is CASSQENLPSNTEAFF.

The chain employs TRBV12-5 and TRBJ1-2; D call uncertain. The CDR3 covers 12 residues. CDR1 is LGHNT and CDR2 is FRNRAP in the germline V gene. The V end lost 3 bases, the J end lost 4 bases, and 6 bases lay between the germline ends. The CDR3 is CASGFSGYGYTF. CDR3 DNA: TGTGCTAGTGGTTTTTCAGGCTATGGCTACACCTTC.

The rearrangement joins TRBV20-1 to TRBJ2-7, with 12 bases matching TRBD1. CDR3 length: 14 residues. The junction had 9 bases not matched to a gene; V was cut back by 1 base and J by 11 bases. Germline values: CDR1 DFQATT, CDR2 SNEGSKA (reference sequence). The CDR3 here is CSARVPGQGASEYF. In nucleotides, the CDR3 is TGCAGTGCTAGAGTTCCGGGACAGGGGGCAAGCGAGTACTTC.

This clonotype was seen a few times. The chain employs TRBV12-3 or TRBV12-4 and TRBJ2-3; D may be TRBD2 (6 bases). V lost 6 bases, J lost 2 bases, and 12 bases lay in between. CDR3 size: 14 residues. This chain's CDR3 is CASSRGLLTDTQYF. The CDR3 bases are TGTGCCAGCAGCCGGGGACTGCTCACAGATACGCAGTATTTT.

J is TRBJ2-1 and V is TRBV18; 10 nucleotides agree with TRBD1. The junction had 7 bases not matched to a gene; V was cut back by 6 bases and J by 5 bases. CDR1 is KGHSH and CDR2 is LQKENI in the germline V gene. This CDR3 is built from 15 residues. This CDR3 reads CASSRRTGGNNEQFF. Written as DNA, the CDR3 is TGTGCCAGCTCTCGAAGGACAGGGGGAAACAATGAGCAGTTCTTC.

The chain joins TRBV21-1 to TRBJ2-2; the DNA was not compared with TRBD2, the D call given in the table. TRBV21-1 represents a pseudogene. The CDR3 consists of 19 residues. CDR3 sequence: CASRDRASGESPNTGELFF. In DNA form, the CDR3 reads TGTGCCAGCAGGGATCGGGCTAGCGGGGAGAGCCCGAACACCGGGGAGCTGTTTTTT.

The V call is TRBV7-3, the J call TRBJ2-2, with a weak D call TRBD1 (5 bases). V was pared by 2 bases and J by 7 bases, with 11 bases between. Per germline, CDR1 SGHTA and CDR2 FQGTGA. The CDR3 has 14 residues. CDR3 region: CASSLEGDNGELFF. CDR3 DNA: TGTGCCAGCAGCTTAGAAGGGGATAACGGGGAGCTGTTTTTT. Combining the CDR3 with reference TRBV7-3 and TRBJ2-2 gives the whole variable domain GAGVSQTPSNKVTEKGKYVELRCDPISGHTALYWYRQSLGQGPEFLIYFQGTGAADDSGLPNDRFFAVRPEGSVSTLKIQRTERGDSAVYLCASSLEGDNGELFFGEGSRLTVL.

This clonotype has only a few counts. The chain is built from TRBV5-8 and TRBJ2-7; 7 bases match TRBD1. CDR3 length equals 13 residues. V dropped 5 bases and J dropped 2; count of bases not matched to a gene: 4. The germline gives CDR1 SGHTS, CDR2 YDEGEE. CDR3 bases: TGTGCCAGCAGTACAGGGACAGCCTACGAGCAGTACGTC. This encodes CASSTGTAYEQYV.

The CDR3 nucleotides read TGCGCCAGCAGCGCCGGACAGGGGAAACTGTTTTTT. Protein: CASSAGQGKLFF. This chain links TRBV5-1 with TRBJ1-4, with 9 bases fitting TRBD1. The junction had 3 bases not matched to a gene; V was cut back by 4 bases and J by 11 bases. CDR1 is SGHRS and CDR2 is YFSETQ in the germline V gene. There are 12 residues in the CDR3.

The V and J genes are TRBV11-2 and TRBJ1-2; D is unresolved. The V gene's germline CDR1 is SGHAT and CDR2 FQNNGV. The length of the CDR3 is 16 residues. With 1 base removed from V and 4 bases from J, the gap between germline ends came to 16 bases. The CDR3 DNA reads TGTGCCAGCAGCTTAGCCAATGACTTAACCGGCTATGGCTACACCTTC. Translation gives CASSLANDLTGYGYTF.

The genes are TRBV20-1 and TRBJ1-1; D remains unclear. Trimming left V 5 bases short and J 2 bases short, with 15 bases between. CDR1 and CDR2 from the germline V gene are DFQATT and SNEGSKA (reference sequence). The CDR3 extends over 14 amino acids. CDR3 nucleotide sequence: TGCAGTGCTCGGACTAGTGGTGAAAACACTGAAGCTTTCTTT. It translates to CSARTSGENTEAFF.

The chain couples TRBV20-1 to TRBJ2-3, with D perhaps given as TRBD1 or TRBD2 (5 bases each). V gave up 3 bases and J gave up 5 bases, with 12 bases separating them. Germline assignment: CDR1 DFQATT and CDR2 SNEGSKA (reference sequence). The CDR3 is 13 residues long. CDR3 in DNA: TGCAGTGCTAGTTCGCCGGGGCGAGATACGCAGTATTTT. Amino acids: CSASSPGRDTQYF.

This clonotype was detected many times. The J gene is TRBJ2-3, the V gene TRBV7-2; TRBD1 or TRBD2 may be the D gene (5 bases each). The V and J ends lost 3 bases and 6 bases respectively, with 25 bases between them. This CDR3 is 18 amino acids long. Germline CDR1 and CDR2: SGHTA and FQGNSA. The DNA of the CDR3 is TGTGCCAGCAGCTTGGGGGTGCGGCCTCCCCCGGAATCCGATACGCAGTATTTT. It codes for CASSLGVRPPPESDTQYF.

The chain is built from TRBV2 and TRBJ2-5; 7 nucleotides line up with TRBD2. This CDR3 has 13 residues. Germline assignment: CDR1 SNHLY and CDR2 FYNNEI. Trimming removed 8 bases from V and 5 bases from J; junction bases left unmatched: 8. CDR3 in DNA: TGTGCCAGCGATCCGGGGGGAAGGGAGACCCAGTACTTC. This gives the protein CASDPGGRETQYF.

The gene calls are TRBV25-1 and TRBJ1-4; the D gene is possibly TRBD1 (6 bases). Germline CDR1 MGHDK, CDR2 SYGVNS. V dropped 2 bases and J dropped 8 bases, with 9 bases sitting between them. This CDR3 has 13 residues. The CDR3: CASSEGGAEKLFF. Here the CDR3 DNA reads TGTGCCAGCAGTGAAGGGGGGGCGGAAAAACTGTTTTTT.

This clonotype was counted ten times or more. The chain links TRBV6-5 to TRBJ2-3, with TRBD2 matching over 12 bases. The CDR3 spans 17 residues. V trimming: 4 bases; J trimming: 8 bases; junction bases outside the gene matches: 13. Germline assignment: CDR1 MNHEY and CDR2 SVGAGI. CDR3 bases: TGTGCCAGCAGTTCCCGCGGTCGGCCTAGCGGGGGGGGTACGCAGTATTTT. Residues: CASSSRGRPSGGGTQYF.

This clonotype was counted at least ten times. The rearrangement joins TRBV7-9 to TRBJ2-2; TRBD1 is a possible D gene (5 bases). Germline values: CDR1 SEHNR, CDR2 FQNEAQ (reference sequence). The CDR3 covers 15 residues. The V end lost 5 bases, the J end lost 4 bases, and 14 bases lay between the germline ends. The CDR3 DNA reads as TGTGCCAGCAGCCCGATGGCAGGGATCACCGGGGAGCTGTTTTTT. It codes for CASSPMAGITGELFF.

This clonotype was counted only a few times. V usage is TRBV6-5 and J usage is TRBJ2-5, with 8 bases identical to TRBD2. The germline V gene has CDR1 MNHEY and CDR2 SVGAGI. This CDR3 region has 14 residues. V dropped 8 bases and J dropped 9; count of bases not matched to a gene: 14. CDR3 DNA sequence: TGTGCCAGCGGAGGGGACACCGCCGGGAGGGCCCAGTACTTC. It is translated as CASGGDTAGRAQYF.

This clonotype came up a few times. V and J are TRBV27 and TRBJ2-5; D may be TRBD2 (5 bases). This CDR3 has 15 amino acids. V lost 4 bases and J lost 2, with 14 bases in between. Germline-derived CDR1 and CDR2 are MNHEY and SMNVEV (reference sequence). The CDR3 sequence: CASSSPGSGQETQYF. The CDR3 nucleotides are TGTGCCAGCAGTTCTCCCGGGTCGGGGCAAGAGACCCAGTACTTC.

This clonotype was recorded a few times. This chain uses TRBV18 with TRBJ2-7; no firm D call. Germline V lookup: CDR1 KGHSH, CDR2 LQKENI. V dropped 2 bases and J dropped 2 bases, with 10 bases sitting between them. This CDR3 comprises 14 residues. The CDR3 reads CASSPNTDPYEQYF. Written as DNA, the CDR3 is TGTGCCAGCTCACCAAACACTGATCCCTACGAGCAGTACTTC. Variable domain in full (rest from reference TRBV18 and TRBJ2-7): NAGVMQNPRHLVRRRGQEARLRCSPMKGHSHVYWYRQLPEEGLKFMVYLQKENIIDESGMPKERFSAEFPKEGPSILRIQQVVRGDSAAYFCASSPNTDPYEQYFGPGTRLTVT.

This clonotype was counted a few times. The chain is built from TRBV28 and TRBJ1-1; no clear D gene. The V end lost 3 bases, the J end lost 0 bases, and 8 bases lay between the germline ends. The CDR3 contains 14 residues. Germline-derived CDR1 and CDR2 are MDHEN and SYDVKM. CDR3 coding DNA: TGTGCCAGCAGTTTTCCGGGCATGAACACTGAAGCTTTCTTT. The encoded protein is CASSFPGMNTEAFF.

The chain links TRBV6-6 to TRBJ2-6; no definite D call. The CDR3 sequence is 13 residues long. Germline CDR1 is MNHNY and CDR2 is SVGAGI (reference sequence). V lost 7 bases to trimming and J lost 2 bases, with 6 bases between them. CDR3 residues: CASNRPGANVLTF. CDR3 nucleotide sequence: TGTGCCAGCAACCGTCCTGGGGCCAACGTCCTGACTTTC.

The chain uses TRBV11-3 and TRBJ2-3, with D uncertain. V dropped 1 base and J dropped 5 bases, with 16 bases sitting between them. The CDR3 is 16 amino acids. Germline lookup yields CDR1 SGHNT and CDR2 YENEEA. The CDR3 spells CASSLGQSGARDTQYF. CDR3 coding DNA: TGTGCCAGCAGCTTAGGCCAGTCGGGTGCTCGAGATACGCAGTATTTT.

Within the sample, this clonotype is medium-sized. The chain couples TRBV5-1 to TRBJ2-4, with no clear D. Trimming cost V 0 bases and J 0 bases, with 13 bases left between them. Looked up from germline, CDR1 is SGHRS and CDR2 is YFSETQ. The CDR3 is 17 residues long. Here the CDR3 DNA reads TGCGCCAGCAGCTTGGCTTTTGAGAAGGCAGCCAAAAACATTCAGTACTTC. This sequence encodes CASSLAFEKAAKNIQYF.